The 25 T cell receptor beta chains listed next were all sequenced from one sample in a study of shared clonotypes between healthy human individuals. Assay: immunoSEQ multiplex PCR; the TCRdb copy retains only in-frame clones and omits some. This table has about 2.4 million clones, roughly nine tenths appearing once. Material for sequencing was naive CD4+ T cells sorted from blood. Subset meaning: CD45RA+ positively selected. The origin of the receptors is a man aged 18 to 29 in good health.

The gene calls are TRBV10-3 and TRBJ2-5; no reliable D call. The V gene's germline CDR1 is ENHRY and CDR2 SYGVKD. The V and J ends lost 5 bases and 5 bases respectively, with 9 bases between them. This CDR3 is built from 12 residues. CDR3 nucleotide sequence: TGTGCCATCAGTTACACGGGCGAGACCCAGTACTTC. Residues: CAISYTGETQYF.

The chain has TRBV18 and TRBJ1-3; TRBD1 matches at 8 bases. With 5 bases clipped from V and 2 bases from J, the junction kept 8 bases outside the gene matches. CDR3 length: 16 amino acids. Germline-derived CDR1 and CDR2 are KGHSH and LQKENI. Here the CDR3 reads CASSSTTGATGNTIYF. The CDR3 DNA reads TGTGCCAGCTCATCCACGACAGGGGCAACTGGAAACACCATATATTTT.

The chain uses TRBV7-8 and TRBJ2-5, with 10 positions matching TRBD1. Germline V CDR1 and CDR2: SGHVS, FQNEAQ. Trimming cost V 5 bases and J 5 bases; bases outside gene matches: 8. This CDR3 has 15 amino acids. The CDR3, as DNA: TGTGCCAGCAGCCTCGGGACAGGGGATATTGAGACCCAGTACTTC. Its translation: CASSLGTGDIETQYF.

This chain connects TRBV11-3 to TRBJ2-3; D remains ambiguous. Deletions cut 1 base from V and 3 bases from J, with 11 bases between. Germline CDR1 SGHNT, CDR2 YENEEA. This CDR3 is built from 15 residues. The DNA of the CDR3 is TGTGCCAGCAGCTTAGGGCTATACCGGACAGATACGCAGTATTTT. This codes for CASSLGLYRTDTQYF.

The rearrangement links TRBV6-1 to TRBJ2-5; 8 positions match TRBD1. CDR1 and CDR2 (germline): MNHNS, SASEGT. The V segment lost 8 bases and the J segment 2 bases; nucleotides outside the gene matches: 4. The CDR3 contains 13 residues. The CDR3 region is CASRGQVQETQYF. In nucleotides, the CDR3 is TGTGCCAGCCGGGGACAGGTACAAGAGACCCAGTACTTC.

This clone was recorded once. The chain carries TRBV11-2 and TRBJ2-3, with TRBD1 matching over 7 bases. Germline values: CDR1 SGHAT, CDR2 FQNNGV. The CDR3 runs to 15 residues. J was trimmed by 0 bases and V by 5 bases; bases with no gene match: 5. The CDR3 is CASSRGGTSTDTQYF. CDR3 coding DNA: TGTGCCAGCAGCCGAGGGGGCACTAGCACAGATACGCAGTATTTT.

V usage is TRBV2 and J usage is TRBJ1-5; D unresolved. Germline lookup yields CDR1 SNHLY and CDR2 FYNNEI. CDR3 size: 13 residues. V lost 3 bases and J lost 6, with 9 bases in between. The CDR3 reads CASSDVVRQPQHF. DNA of the CDR3: TGTGCCAGCAGTGATGTTGTACGTCAGCCCCAGCATTTT.

V is TRBV6-5 and J is TRBJ2-5; D is undetermined. The J call is uncertain, as TRBJ2-7 better fits the DNA end. Germline CDR1 MNHEY, CDR2 SVGAGI. The CDR3 sequence is 13 residues long. The DNA of the CDR3 is TGTGCCAGCAGGGTATCTGGGTCCTACGAGCAGTACTTC. This encodes CASRVSGSYEQYF.

The CDR3 region is CASRPTPDRNYGYTF. The CDR3, as DNA: TGTGCCAGCAGACCTACTCCCGACAGGAACTATGGCTACACCTTC. The rearrangement uses TRBV6-1 and TRBJ1-2, with D possibly TRBD1 on 6 matching bases. V dropped 6 bases and J dropped 2 bases, with 16 bases sitting between them. This CDR3 spans 15 amino acids. Germline V gene lookup returns CDR1 MNHNS and CDR2 SASEGT.

The chain uses TRBV28 and TRBJ2-1, with D tentatively TRBD1 or TRBD2 (6 bases each). Germline loops: CDR1 MDHEN, CDR2 SYDVKM. The CDR3 sequence is 15 residues long. Trimming cost V 3 bases and J 4 bases, with 13 bases left between them. The DNA of the CDR3 is TGTGCCAGCAGTTTGGTCGGGGGCTTATACAATGAGCAGTTCTTC. The encoded protein is CASSLVGGLYNEQFF.

V gene TRBV19 combines with J gene TRBJ2-1, with D possibly matching TRBD2 (6 bases). The V end was cut by 3 bases, the J end by 0 bases, with 12 bases between. The CDR3 is 16 residues long. Germline loops: CDR1 LNHDA, CDR2 SQIVND (reference sequence). The CDR3 DNA reads as TGTGCCAGTAGTATTTTTTCGGGGGTCTCCTACAATGAGCAGTTCTTC. Translating gives CASSIFSGVSYNEQFF.

This sequence joins TRBV11-2 and TRBJ2-5; 11 positions agree with TRBD1. The CDR3 is 15 residues long. CDR1 and CDR2 (germline): SGHAT, FQNNGV. J was trimmed by 4 bases and V by 1 base; bases with no gene match: 2. The CDR3 loop reads CASSLGTGGLETQYF. The DNA of the CDR3 is TGTGCCAGCAGCTTAGGGACAGGGGGCCTAGAGACCCAGTACTTC.

In its sample, this clone was seen a few times. The chain uses TRBV28 and TRBJ1-5; D gene uncertain. Trimming left V 4 bases short and J 6 bases short, with 4 bases between. Germline loops: CDR1 MDHEN, CDR2 SYDVKM. The CDR3 is made up of 11 amino acids. CDR3 amino acids: CASSYGQPQHF. CDR3 DNA: TGTGCCAGCAGTTATGGTCAGCCCCAGCATTTT. The variable domain in full, with the rest retrieved from reference TRBV28 and TRBJ1-5, is DVKVTQSSRYLVKRTGEKVFLECVQDMDHENMFWYRQDPGLGLRLIYFSYDVKMKEKGDIPEGYSVSREKKERFSLILESASTNQTSMYLCASSYGQPQHFGDGTRLSIL.

The chain employs TRBV28 and TRBJ1-3, with D possibly matching TRBD1 (5 bases). Trimming pared 1 base from V and 1 base from J, leaving 11 bases between. This CDR3 is built from 16 residues. Germline CDR1 MDHEN, CDR2 SYDVKM. The CDR3: CASSLLKGISGNTIYF. The CDR3 DNA sequence: TGTGCCAGCAGTTTATTGAAGGGGATTTCTGGAAACACCATATATTTT.

CDR3 loop: CASSSPGQGSEQFF. Here the CDR3 DNA reads TGTGCCAGCAGCTCCCCGGGACAGGGGTCCGAGCAGTTCTTC. This chain connects TRBV11-3 to TRBJ2-1; 10 bases map to TRBD1. CDR1 and CDR2 (germline): SGHNT, YENEEA. V lost 4 bases and J lost 10; bases outside the gene matches: 7. The CDR3 extends over 14 amino acids.

The chain couples TRBV7-2 to TRBJ1-1; maybe TRBD1 (6 bases). This CDR3 has 13 residues. From germline, CDR1 is SGHTA and CDR2 FQGNSA. The V end lost 5 bases, the J end lost 4 bases, and 11 bases lay between the germline ends. The CDR3 region is CASSPTGFTEAFF. DNA for the CDR3: TGTGCCAGCAGCCCAACAGGGTTCACTGAAGCTTTCTTT.

The chain carries TRBV7-9 and TRBJ2-3, with 13 bases fitting TRBD2. Germline V gene lookup returns CDR1 SEHNR and CDR2 FQNEAQ (reference sequence). The CDR3 is 17 residues long. With V trimmed by 5 bases and J by 2 bases, 7 bases remained unmatched. CDR3 coding DNA: TGTGCCAGCAGCCTGGTGGGGACTAGCGGGACCACAGATACGCAGTATTTT. The encoded protein is CASSLVGTSGTTDTQYF.

As regards this clone: Additional DNA sequences in this sample encode the identical CDR3. The chain has TRBV10-3 and TRBJ1-3; D uncertain. Germline V lookup: CDR1 ENHRY, CDR2 SYGVKD. Trimming shortened V by 5 bases and J by 0 bases, and 8 bases separated the two germline ends. This CDR3 has 14 residues. CDR3 sequence reads: CAISNSVSGNTIYF. The CDR3 DNA reads TGTGCCATCAGTAACTCGGTCTCTGGAAACACCATATATTTT.

CDR3 region: CASSDKGLAGELFF. CDR3 nucleotides: TGTGCCAGCAGCGACAAAGGACTAGCCGGGGAGCTGTTTTTT. The genes are TRBV9 and TRBJ2-2; 7 bases align to TRBD2. J gave up 6 bases and V 3 bases, and 5 bases lay outside the gene matches. Germline-derived CDR1 and CDR2 are SGDLS and YYNGEE. CDR3 length: 14 residues. The full variable domain, rest sourced from reference TRBV9 and TRBJ2-2, is DSGVTQTPKHLITATGQRVTLRCSPRSGDLSVYWYQQSLDQGLQFLIQYYNGEERAKGNILERFSAQQFPDLHSELNLSSLELGDSALYFCASSDKGLAGELFFGEGSRLTVL.

The genes are TRBV6-5 and TRBJ2-7, with TRBD1 matching over 9 bases. The CDR3 runs 15 residues. The V segment lost 0 bases and the J segment 5 bases; nucleotides outside the gene matches: 5. Germline V gives CDR1 MNHEY, CDR2 SVGAGI. The DNA of the CDR3 is TGTGCCAGCAGTTACTCCGGGACAGGGCTAAACGAGCAGTACTTC. This gives the protein CASSYSGTGLNEQYF.

The J gene is TRBJ1-2, the V gene TRBV5-4; D not resolved. Germline values: CDR1 SGHNT, CDR2 YYREEE (reference sequence). CDR3 length equals 14 residues. Trimming stripped 4 bases from V and 0 bases from J, with 10 bases between. The CDR3 region is CASSPPAANYGYTF. DNA for the CDR3: TGTGCCAGCAGCCCCCCCGCGGCTAACTATGGCTACACCTTC.

The genes are TRBV6-5 and TRBJ1-2; 7 positions match TRBD1. From germline, CDR1 is MNHEY and CDR2 SVGAGI. The V segment lost 5 bases and the J segment 3 bases; nucleotides outside the gene matches: 3. The CDR3 loop spans 13 amino acids. The CDR3: CASSDTGDYGYTF. CDR3 sequence (DNA): TGTGCCAGCAGTGACACAGGGGACTATGGCTACACCTTC.

The rearrangement uses TRBV7-3 and TRBJ1-1, with D perhaps TRBD1 (5 bases). The ends were cut back, 5 bases at V and 0 bases at J, with 7 bases in the middle. The V gene's germline CDR1 is SGHTA and CDR2 FQGTGA. CDR3 size: 13 residues. The CDR3 nucleotides are TGTGCCAGCAGCATACAGGTGAACACTGAAGCTTTCTTT. This gives the protein CASSIQVNTEAFF.

The chain has TRBV5-1 and TRBJ1-4; a possible D gene is TRBD1 (5 bases). The CDR3 covers 14 residues. The germline CDR1 and CDR2 sequences are SGHRS and YFSETQ. V lost 7 bases and J lost 5, with 15 bases in between. For the CDR3, the DNA is TGCGCCAGCGGACCCGGGGCAGGGAATGAAAAACTGTTTTTT. Amino acids: CASGPGAGNEKLFF.

This chain connects TRBV6-6 to TRBJ1-2; D might be TRBD1 (5 bases). The CDR3 loop spans 14 amino acids. V lost 2 bases and J 0 bases, leaving 7 bases between the germline ends. Germline V CDR1 and CDR2: MNHNY, SVGAGI (reference sequence). CDR3 amino acids: CASSYGTTNYGYTF. CDR3 DNA: TGTGCCAGCAGTTACGGGACTACTAACTATGGCTACACCTTC.